This is a list of T cell receptor beta chains from one sample in a study of blood T cells in healthy people across ages. TCRdb processed the 5' RACE reads anew with MiXCR; each CDR3 protein has one entry. This table has approximately 1.5 million distinct CDR3 sequences, about 45% appearing once. The sequenced material came from blood. These receptors all stem from a woman under 30 in good health. CDR3s include the opening cysteine and the closing phenylalanine or tryptophan. The D gene is left open where the match is weak. Rows may omit the clone size; those that give it use once, few, many or a size class.

few,TRBV20-1,TRBD1,TRBJ1-1,TGCAGTGCGAAAGACAGGGGTGATGAAGCTTTCTTT,CSAKDRGDEAFF
once,TRBV27,NA,TRBJ2-1,TGTGCCAGCAGTTTCGCCGGGACTGGACTTAATGAGCAGTTCTTC,CASSFAGTGLNEQFF
NA,TRBV12-3/TRBV12-4,NA,TRBJ2-7,TGTGCCAGCAGTCCCGACCGAAACGGCTACGAGCAGTACTTC,CASSPDRNGYEQYF
NA,TRBV4-1,NA,TRBJ1-1,TGCGCCAGCAGCCAAGTGAAGGGGCAGTTGAACACTGAAGCTTTCTTT,CASSQVKGQLNTEAFF
NA,TRBV6-6,TRBD1,TRBJ1-1,TGTGCCAGCAGTGACAGCAGGGGGCGGTACACTGAAGCTTTCTTT,CASSDSRGRYTEAFF
NA,TRBV6-1,TRBD2,TRBJ2-7,TGTGCCAGCGCGCGGGAGTATACGAGCAACGAGCAGTACTTC,CASAREYTSNEQYF
few,TRBV29-1,NA,TRBJ1-2,TGCAGCGTCGGGGGGGGTCCGTTAAGAGGCTACACCTTC,CSVGGGPLRGYTF
few,TRBV11-2,TRBD1,TRBJ2-1,TGTGCCAGCAGCGACACAGGGGCAGCCTACAATGAGCAGTTCTTC,CASSDTGAAYNEQFF
NA,TRBV12-3/TRBV12-4,TRBD1,TRBJ1-3,TGTGCCAGCAGTCCGACAGGGGATAGCTCTGGAAACACCATATATTTT,CASSPTGDSSGNTIYF
NA,TRBV20-1,NA,TRBJ2-3,TGCAGTGCTAGCGGGAGCCCAGGAGCAGATACGCAGTATTTT,CSASGSPGADTQYF
few,TRBV4-2,NA,TRBJ1-1,TGTGCCAGCAGCCCCCGGCGACAGACTGAAGCTTTCTTT,CASSPRRQTEAFF
NA,TRBV9,NA,TRBJ2-3,TGTGCCAGCAGCACCTCAGGGACCACTGCAGATACGCAGTATTTT,CASSTSGTTADTQYF
NA,TRBV4-3,NA,TRBJ2-7,TGCGCCAGCAGCCAAGATCATCTGGGGTTAAATTCCTACGAGCAGTACTTC,CASSQDHLGLNSYEQYF
few,TRBV2,NA,TRBJ2-2,TGTGCCAGCAGCGCTGGGGCCGGGGAGCTGTTTTTT,CASSAGAGELFF
few,TRBV29-1,NA,TRBJ1-2,TGCAGCGTTGAAGGTGGCACAGACTATGGCTACACCTTC,CSVEGGTDYGYTF
once,TRBV6-2/TRBV6-3,NA,TRBJ1-6,TGTGCCAGCGGACAGACAGATCGCCCCTATAATTCACCCCTCCACTTT,CASGQTDRPYNSPLHF
few,TRBV20-1,NA,TRBJ2-3,TGCAGTGCTAGAATCCGGGGCTGGGACAGCACAGATACGCAGTATTTT,CSARIRGWDSTDTQYF
NA,TRBV27,TRBD2,TRBJ2-1,TGTGCCAGCAGTCCTACCCTCTCCCTAGCGGGACCTTACAATGAGCAGTTCTTC,CASSPTLSLAGPYNEQFF
NA,TRBV20-1,NA,TRBJ1-6,TGCAGTGCTAGAAAATACCAGTTTAAGGTTTCACCCCTCCACTTT,CSARKYQFKVSPLHF
NA,TRBV7-2,NA,TRBJ2-1,TGTGCCAGCATCCTAGGCTATGAGCAGTTCTTC,CASILGYEQFF
NA,TRBV12-3/TRBV12-4,TRBD1,TRBJ2-7,TGTGCCAGCAGTTCAAGGGGACAGGCCCCATCCTACGAGCAGTACTTC,CASSSRGQAPSYEQYF
NA,TRBV12-3/TRBV12-4,NA,TRBJ1-2,TGTGCCAGCAGCAGGGACGCCATCAGGGGCTACACCTTC,CASSRDAIRGYTF
NA,TRBV7-2,NA,TRBJ2-5,TGTGCCAGCAGCTTATATCGTGAGGGAGTAAAGACCCAGTACTTC,CASSLYREGVKTQYF
NA,TRBV5-1,TRBD1,TRBJ1-2,TGCGCCAGCAGCTTCGGACAGGGAGGAGGAGGGGTCTATGGCTACACCTTC,CASSFGQGGGGVYGYTF
NA,TRBV12-3/TRBV12-4,TRBD2,TRBJ2-5,TGTGCCAGCAGTAGGAATGGGCGGGAGCAGTACTTC,CASSRNGREQYF
few,TRBV15,NA,TRBJ1-2,TGTGCCACCAGCAGGGAAACGATTCCTAACTATGGCTACACCTTC,CATSRETIPNYGYTF
once,TRBV7-2,NA,TRBJ2-3,TGTGCCAGCAGCTTACGCATAACAGGTACGCAGTATTTT,CASSLRITGTQYF
few,TRBV6-5,TRBD2,TRBJ2-1,TGTGCCAGCAGTTACCCCACTAGCGGGAGGCTTTCCTACAATGAGCAGTTCTTC,CASSYPTSGRLSYNEQFF
NA,TRBV20-1,TRBD2,TRBJ2-1,TGCAGTGCTAGAAGCGGGAGCGCACGGACCCATGAGCAGTTCTTC,CSARSGSARTHEQFF
NA,TRBV5-6,NA,TRBJ2-1,TGTGCCAGCAGCTTAGACCTCAACAATGAGCAGTTCTTC,CASSLDLNNEQFF
NA,TRBV28,NA,TRBJ2-7,TGTGCCAGCAGTTCCTCAAGAAGGGACCTCTACGAGCAGTACTTC,CASSSSRRDLYEQYF